Each of the 12 T cell receptor beta chains below was sequenced from the same sample in a study of molecular identifiers for immune sequencing clone quantification (dated by TCRdb to the late 2010s). The method was PCR. The sequencing machine was an Illumina HiSeq 4000. TCRdb reran the public reads through fastp at Q25 and MiXCR, keeping productive beta chains. Rows are unified per CDR3 protein, each entry keeping the most common DNA and genes. This sample has about half a million distinct CDR3 sequences in its table, and 20% to 25% of those were observed once. Roughly 0.81% of the sample is taken by the ten largest. Input material: naive CD8+ T cells from blood, with Jurkat cell RNA spiked in. In the paper's terms, the cell subset or site label means: FACS-sorted CD8+CD4-CCR7+CD45RA+ naive T cells. These receptors were collected from a human donor in good health. Some libraries in this study had Jurkat cell RNA spiked in.

This clonotype was counted only a few times. The V call is TRBV6-5, the J call TRBJ2-7; 9 bases are shared with TRBD2. CDR3 length: 13 amino acids. With V trimmed by 4 bases and J by 6 bases, 4 bases remained unmatched. Looked up from germline, CDR1 is MNHEY and CDR2 is SVGAGI. The CDR3, as DNA: TGTGCCAGCAGTTCCCGCGGGGGGGGCGAGCAGTACTTC. It yields the protein CASSSRGGGEQYF.

The chain couples TRBV11-2 to TRBJ2-3; D perhaps matches TRBD1 (5 bases). Germline CDR1 is SGHAT and CDR2 is FQNNGV. Between the trimmed V and J ends, which lost 5 bases and 4 bases, there was a span of 16 bases. CDR3 length: 15 amino acids. This CDR3 reads CASSIGFLGPDTQYF. The CDR3 DNA is TGTGCCAGCAGCATAGGTTTCTTGGGGCCAGATACGCAGTATTTT.

This chain links TRBV27 with TRBJ2-5, with a tentative D call TRBD1 (7 bases). V lost 6 bases and J lost 2, with 16 bases in between. Germline V gene data show CDR1 as MNHEY and CDR2 as SMNVEV (reference sequence). The CDR3 spans 15 residues. This CDR3 reads CASSPWAGGQETQYF. The CDR3 nucleotides are TGTGCCAGCAGCCCGTGGGCAGGGGGGCAAGAGACCCAGTACTTC.

Details on this clonotype: At one end, the junction sequence differs from germline, possibly due to a read error. The chain is built from TRBV2 and TRBJ2-7; TRBD1 matches at 12 bases. Germline V gives CDR1 SNHLY, CDR2 FYNNEI. The CDR3 consists of 15 residues. CDR3 DNA sequence: TGTGTCAGCAGTGTCGGGACAGGGGGCAAGGGTGAGCAGTACTTC. Its protein is CVSSVGTGGKGEQYF.

The sample holds a few counts of this clonotype. The chain joins TRBV7-6 to TRBJ2-3, with D perhaps matching TRBD2 (7 bases). The germline gives CDR1 SGHVS, CDR2 FNYEAQ. The V end lost 3 bases, the J end lost 6 bases, and 25 bases lay between the germline ends. This CDR3 spans 18 amino acids. CDR3 DNA: TGTGCCAGCAGCTTCATCCCCCAGAGGGGGGGCATCACGGATACGCAGTATTTT. Protein product: CASSFIPQRGGITDTQYF.

This clonotype was picked up many times. The chain carries TRBV5-1 and TRBJ1-2; tentatively, D is TRBD1 (5 bases). Trimming removed 4 bases from V and 4 bases from J, with 8 bases in between. The length of the CDR3 is 12 residues. Germline V gives CDR1 SGHRS, CDR2 YFSETQ. The CDR3 sequence: CASSGDSYGYTF. The CDR3 region has the DNA TGCGCCAGCAGCGGCGACAGCTATGGCTACACCTTC.

This rearrangement joins TRBV29-1 to TRBJ2-3; the D is unclear. Germline CDR1 is SQVTM and CDR2 is ANQGSEA. V was trimmed by 1 base and J by 6 bases, leaving 11 bases between them. This CDR3 is built from 13 residues. Here the CDR3 DNA reads TGCAGCGTTGAAGGGCTCACGGCGGATACGCAGTATTTT. It is translated as CSVEGLTADTQYF.

This clonotype was counted many times. The J gene is TRBJ2-7, the V gene TRBV4-3; D possibly corresponds to TRBD1 (5 bases). Trimming pared 4 bases from V and 2 bases from J, leaving 15 bases between. The CDR3 consists of 15 residues. CDR1 and CDR2 from the germline V gene are LGHNA and YSLEER. As DNA, the CDR3 is TGCGCCAGCAGCCCGGCCTTGCAGGGTCCCTACGAGCAGTACTTC. As protein: CASSPALQGPYEQYF.

In its sample, this clonotype was seen many times. This chain joins TRBV20-1 and TRBJ2-7, with 12 bases that match TRBD2. This CDR3 spans 17 amino acids. Germline V gene data show CDR1 as DFQATT and CDR2 as SNEGSKA (reference sequence). V was pared by 0 bases and J by 0 bases, with 6 bases of the junction left unmatched. CDR3 bases: TGCAGTGCTAGAGAGCATCCGACTAGCGGGAGCTCCTACGAGCAGTACTTC. As protein: CSAREHPTSGSSYEQYF.

The V gene is TRBV3-1, the J gene TRBJ2-1; 13 bases match TRBD2. CDR1 and CDR2 (germline): LGHDT, YNNKEL (reference sequence). With V trimmed by 4 bases and J by 8 bases, 5 bases remained unmatched. This CDR3 comprises 15 residues. The DNA for the CDR3 is TGTGCCAGCAGCCCCGGGACTAGCGGGATGGATGAGCAGTTCTTC. Protein: CASSPGTSGMDEQFF.

The chain combines TRBV30 with TRBJ1-1; D is ambiguous. The germline gives CDR1 GTSNPN, CDR2 SVGIG (reference sequence). The CDR3 totals 15 residues. Trimming cost V 2 bases and J 0 bases, with 13 bases left between them. CDR3 in DNA: TGTGCCTGGAGTCCCACCCATGGCATGAACACTGAAGCTTTCTTT. Its translation: CAWSPTHGMNTEAFF.

The rearrangement links TRBV20-1 to TRBJ1-1; perhaps TRBD1 as D (5 bases). V lost 3 bases to trimming and J lost 4 bases, with 24 bases between them. The germline V gene has CDR1 DFQATT and CDR2 SNEGSKA (reference sequence). The CDR3 spans 17 residues. CDR3 residues: CSARGTGTPREFTEAFF. CDR3 bases: TGCAGTGCTAGGGGGACCGGGACTCCCCGAGAGTTCACTGAAGCTTTCTTT.